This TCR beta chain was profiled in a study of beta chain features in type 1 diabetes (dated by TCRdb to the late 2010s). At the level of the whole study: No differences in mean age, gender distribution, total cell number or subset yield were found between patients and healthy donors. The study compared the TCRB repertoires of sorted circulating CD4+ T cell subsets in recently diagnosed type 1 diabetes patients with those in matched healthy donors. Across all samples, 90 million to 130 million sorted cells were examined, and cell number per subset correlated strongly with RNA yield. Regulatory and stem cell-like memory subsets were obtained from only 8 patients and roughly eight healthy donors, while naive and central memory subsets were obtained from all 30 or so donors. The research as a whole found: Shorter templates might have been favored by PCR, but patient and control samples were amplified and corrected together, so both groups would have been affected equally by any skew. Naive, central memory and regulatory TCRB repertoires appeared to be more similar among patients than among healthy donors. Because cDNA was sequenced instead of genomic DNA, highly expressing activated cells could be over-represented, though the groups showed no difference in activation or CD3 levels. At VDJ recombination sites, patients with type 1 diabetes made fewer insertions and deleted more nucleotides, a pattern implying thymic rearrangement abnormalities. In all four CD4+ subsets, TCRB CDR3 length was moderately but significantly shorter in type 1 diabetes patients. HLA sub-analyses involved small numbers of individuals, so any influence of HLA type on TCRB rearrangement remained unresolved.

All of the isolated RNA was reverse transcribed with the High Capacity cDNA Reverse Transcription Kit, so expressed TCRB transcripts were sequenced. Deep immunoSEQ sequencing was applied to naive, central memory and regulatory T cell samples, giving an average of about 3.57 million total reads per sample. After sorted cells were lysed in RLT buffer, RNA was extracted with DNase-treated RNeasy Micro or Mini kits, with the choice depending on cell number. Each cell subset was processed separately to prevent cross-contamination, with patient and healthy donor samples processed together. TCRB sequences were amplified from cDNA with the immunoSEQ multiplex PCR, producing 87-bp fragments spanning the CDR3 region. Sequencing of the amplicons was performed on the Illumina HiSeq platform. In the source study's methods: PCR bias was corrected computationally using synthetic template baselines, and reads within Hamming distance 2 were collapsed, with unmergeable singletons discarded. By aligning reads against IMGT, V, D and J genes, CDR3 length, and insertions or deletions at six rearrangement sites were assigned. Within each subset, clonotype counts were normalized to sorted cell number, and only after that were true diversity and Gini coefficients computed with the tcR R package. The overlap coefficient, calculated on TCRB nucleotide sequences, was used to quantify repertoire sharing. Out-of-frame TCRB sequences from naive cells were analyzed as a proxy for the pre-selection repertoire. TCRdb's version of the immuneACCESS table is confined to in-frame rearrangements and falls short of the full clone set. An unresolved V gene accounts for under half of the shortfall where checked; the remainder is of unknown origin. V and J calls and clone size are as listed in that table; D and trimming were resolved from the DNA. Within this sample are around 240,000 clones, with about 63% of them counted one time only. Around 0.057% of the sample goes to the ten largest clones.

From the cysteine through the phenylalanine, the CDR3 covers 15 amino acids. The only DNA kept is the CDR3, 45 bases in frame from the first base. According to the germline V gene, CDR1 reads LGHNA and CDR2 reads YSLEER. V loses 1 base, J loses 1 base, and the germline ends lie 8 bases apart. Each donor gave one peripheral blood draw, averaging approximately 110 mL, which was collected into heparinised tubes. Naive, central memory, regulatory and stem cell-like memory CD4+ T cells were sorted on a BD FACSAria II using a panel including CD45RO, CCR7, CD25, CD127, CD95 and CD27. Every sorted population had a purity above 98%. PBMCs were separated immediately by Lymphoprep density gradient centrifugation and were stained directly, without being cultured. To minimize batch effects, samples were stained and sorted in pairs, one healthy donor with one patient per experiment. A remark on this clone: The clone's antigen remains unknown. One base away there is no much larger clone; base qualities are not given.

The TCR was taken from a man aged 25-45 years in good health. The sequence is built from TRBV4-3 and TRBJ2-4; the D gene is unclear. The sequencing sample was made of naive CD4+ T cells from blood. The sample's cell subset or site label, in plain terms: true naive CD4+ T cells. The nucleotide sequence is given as TGCGCCAGCAGCCAAGTCCAAGGGGCCAAAAACATTCAGTACTTC. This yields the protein CASSQVQGAKNIQYF.